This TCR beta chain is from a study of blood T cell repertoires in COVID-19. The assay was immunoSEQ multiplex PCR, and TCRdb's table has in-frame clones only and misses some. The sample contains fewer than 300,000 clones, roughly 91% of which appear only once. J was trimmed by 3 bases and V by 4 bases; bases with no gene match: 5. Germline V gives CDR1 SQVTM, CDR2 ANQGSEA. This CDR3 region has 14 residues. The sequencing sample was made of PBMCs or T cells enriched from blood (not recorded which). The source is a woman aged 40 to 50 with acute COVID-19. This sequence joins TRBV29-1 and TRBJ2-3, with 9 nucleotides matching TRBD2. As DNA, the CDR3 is TGCAGCGTTGGGGTTAGCGGGAGTACAGATACGCAGTATTTT. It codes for CSVGVSGSTDTQYF.